This T cell receptor beta chain was recovered during a study of CD8 T cells in Susac syndrome (dated 2019 in TCRdb). Notes on the research overall: Among the sequenced Susac syndrome patients, more than five had clinically active disease and roughly eight were in clinical remission. The study compared CD8+ T cell repertoire clonality among about a dozen healthy donors, some 14 Susac syndrome patients and 15 multiple sclerosis patients. At the time of blood withdrawal, Susac syndrome patients were either therapy-naive, taking corticosteroids (with some also receiving IVIg), or on IVIg alone. Repertoire sequencing was used to test whether CD8+ T cell activation and differentiation in Susac syndrome was antigen driven. Beyond this particular receptor, the publication reports: The number of individuals in the TCR sequencing and HLA analysis was acknowledged as relatively small. Looking at Susac-specific public clones, the researchers identified around 15 in the total CD8+ repertoire and roughly five in the CD8+ TEMRA repertoire. Clonal expansion was seen in Susac syndrome CD8+ repertoires, peaking in CD8+ TEMRA cells and being greater in clinically active patients than in remitting ones.

High-throughput TCR beta sequencing profiled peripheral blood CD8+ and CD4+ T cells from healthy donors, Susac syndrome patients and multiple sclerosis patients. The Susac syndrome patients fulfilled recently defined diagnostic criteria for either definite or probable disease. Bulk CD8+ and CD4+ T cells were purified magnetically by negative isolation, whereas CD8+ TEMRA cells were enriched by FACS. Blood was collected in EDTA tubes and processed within 24 hours, with PBMCs isolated through density gradient centrifugation. PBMCs intended for TCR sequencing were cryopreserved in liquid nitrogen and thawed later in a water bath at 37 degrees C. The sorted or isolated CD4+, CD8+ and CD8+ TEMRA cells reached a purity of at least 90%. In the germline V gene (reference sequence), CDR1 corresponds to MNHEY and CDR2 to SMNVEV. The CDR3 spans 13 residues, from the cysteine through the phenylalanine. Only the CDR3 DNA is retained, 39 bases long and in frame from the first base. Germline trimming: 3 bases from V, 2 bases from J; junction bases outside gene matches: 0.

RNA was extracted using the RNeasy kit, and roughly 0.5 to 1 microgram was reverse transcribed with random hexamers. The immunoSEQ multiplex PCR assay, covering 54 Vbeta and 13 Jbeta segments, was used to amplify TCR beta CDR3 regions. To correct PCR amplification bias, a synthetic template baseline was used for both primer optimization and computational correction. In the authors' own workflow: Only productive sequences were kept, with reads annotated to V, D and J genes according to IMGT and analyzed in immunoSEQ Analyzer. Clonality was computed as one minus Shannon entropy normalized by log2 of the number of productive unique sequences. For each patient and control, public and private clones were evaluated among the 100 most prevalent clones. A clone was defined as Susac-specific if it was absent from the healthy and MS cohorts, from about a thousand published viral clones and from other ImmuneACCESS disease sequences. Clones were called with MiXCR by TCRdb after fastp trimmed the public reads at Q25, and only in-frame beta chains were retained. Every distinct CDR3 protein forms one entry, paired with its most common genes and DNA. These V and J calls are TCRdb output, not the study's own analysis. The sample table contains about 130,000 distinct CDR3 sequences; only one count was recorded for about 95% of them. The top ten clonotypes cover 0.15% to 0.2% of the sample.

On this clonotype itself: Its antigen has not been determined. There are no base qualities to consult, and no much larger clone falls within one base.

The sequence was collected from a human donor with Susac syndrome. Specimen: CD8+ T cells from PBMCs. Here the chain combines TRBV27 and TRBJ2-5; TRBD1 fits 7 bases in the junction. The CDR3 reads CASSLGQQETQYF. DNA sequence: TGTGCCAGCAGTTTGGGACAGCAAGAGACCCAGTACTTC.